The next 8 T cell receptor beta chains were all read from a single sample in a study of T cells in tuberculosis. Generated by immunoSEQ multiplex PCR, the TCRdb table keeps only in-frame clones and is missing some. Among 35,000 to 45,000 clones, approximately 94% were seen once, and the ten largest hold roughly 2%. The material sequenced was PBMCs. The receptors stem from a donor between 10 and 35 years old with latent tuberculosis or without tuberculosis infection. Some clones in this sample may be carry-over from other donors' samples.

The rearrangement joins TRBV25-1 to TRBJ1-2; D remains ambiguous. V was shortened by 5 bases and J by 3 bases, with 10 bases between the two germline ends. There are 13 residues in the CDR3. CDR1 and CDR2 from the germline V gene are MGHDK and SYGVNS. This chain's CDR3 is CASSPPGDYGYTF. CDR3 nucleotides: TGTGCCAGCAGTCCCCCCGGAGACTATGGCTACACCTTC.

The rearrangement links TRBV27 to TRBJ2-1; D might be TRBD2 (6 bases). V lost 8 bases to trimming and J lost 0 bases, with 14 bases between them. This CDR3 is 15 amino acids long. From germline, CDR1 is MNHEY and CDR2 SMNVEV (reference sequence). CDR3 DNA: TGTGCCAGCGGGCGGGACTCCCTCTCCTACAATGAGCAGTTCTTC. This translates into CASGRDSLSYNEQFF.

The J gene is TRBJ2-5, the V gene TRBV11-2, with 9 bases fitting TRBD1. Germline V gene sequence: CDR1 SGHAT, CDR2 FQNNGV. This CDR3 is 15 amino acids long. The V segment lost 4 bases and the J segment 2 bases; nucleotides outside the gene matches: 5. CDR3 sequence: CASSWDRAPQETQYF. The CDR3 DNA follows: TGTGCCAGCAGCTGGGACAGGGCACCTCAAGAGACCCAGTACTTC.

This chain joins TRBV27 and TRBJ1-4; D might be TRBD1 (5 bases). The V and J ends lost 6 bases and 7 bases respectively, with 18 bases between them. The V gene's germline CDR1 is MNHEY and CDR2 SMNVEV (reference sequence). CDR3 length: 15 amino acids. DNA of the CDR3: TGTGCCAGCAGCCAGGTGGGGGGTATAGGTGAAAAACTGTTTTTT. Encoded protein: CASSQVGGIGEKLFF.

This clone is a singleton in its sample. The rearrangement links TRBV18 to TRBJ2-1; D unclear. The CDR3 spans 12 residues. Germline CDR1 KGHSH, CDR2 LQKENI. Trimming cost V 3 bases and J 10 bases, with 10 bases left between them. CDR3 nucleotide sequence: TGTGCCAGCTCACCGGCCGCCCCGGAGCAGTTCTTC. Protein: CASSPAAPEQFF.

The chain links TRBV11-2 to TRBJ1-1; 7 nucleotides align to TRBD1. V trimming: 7 bases; J trimming: 8 bases; junction bases outside the gene matches: 13. From germline, CDR1 is SGHAT and CDR2 FQNNGV. The CDR3 extends over 14 amino acids. This chain's CDR3 is CASNPSPGTEEAFF. The CDR3 coding sequence is TGTGCCAGCAACCCAAGCCCCGGGACAGAAGAAGCTTTCTTT. Full variable domain (remainder filled in from reference TRBV11-2 and TRBJ1-1): EAGVAQSPRYKIIEKRQSVAFWCNPISGHATLYWYQQILGQGPKLLIQFQNNGVVDDSQLPKDRFSAERLKGVDSTLKIQPAKLEDSAVYLCASNPSPGTEEAFFGQGTRLTVV.

This clone was seen a single time. V and J are TRBV28 and TRBJ2-7, with D possibly matching TRBD1 (6 bases). With 0 bases removed from V and 2 bases from J, the gap between germline ends came to 8 bases. Germline-derived CDR1 and CDR2 are MDHEN and SYDVKM. This CDR3 has 14 residues. CDR3 nucleotides: TGTGCCAGCAGTTTATGGCAGGGGCCCTACGAGCAGTACTTC. This codes for CASSLWQGPYEQYF.

In DNA, the CDR3 is TGTGCCAGCAGGGCCGTCGGGCGGGGGGCCCGCGAGCAGTACTTC. It specifies CASRAVGRGAREQYF. The V and J genes are TRBV7-2 and TRBJ2-7; TRBD2 agrees at 8 bases. The CDR3 covers 15 residues. V trimming: 6 bases; J trimming: 6 bases; junction bases outside the gene matches: 13. Germline assignment: CDR1 SGHTA and CDR2 FQGNSA.